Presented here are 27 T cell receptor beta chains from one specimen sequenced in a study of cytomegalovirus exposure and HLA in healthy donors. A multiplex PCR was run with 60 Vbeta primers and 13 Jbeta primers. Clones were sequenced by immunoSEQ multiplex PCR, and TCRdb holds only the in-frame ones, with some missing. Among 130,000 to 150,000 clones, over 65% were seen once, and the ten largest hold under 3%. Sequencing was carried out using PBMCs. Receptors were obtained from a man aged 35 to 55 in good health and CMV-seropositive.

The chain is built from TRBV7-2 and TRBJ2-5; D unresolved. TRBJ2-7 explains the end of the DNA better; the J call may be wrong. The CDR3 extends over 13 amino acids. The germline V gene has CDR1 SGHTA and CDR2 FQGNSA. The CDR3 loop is CASSLAHTYEQYF. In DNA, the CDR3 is TGTGCCAGCAGCTTAGCTCATACCTACGAGCAGTACTTC.

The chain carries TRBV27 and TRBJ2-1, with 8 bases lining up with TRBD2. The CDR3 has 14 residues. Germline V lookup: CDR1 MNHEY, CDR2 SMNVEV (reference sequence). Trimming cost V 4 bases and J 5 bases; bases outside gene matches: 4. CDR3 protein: CASSSEREHNEQFF. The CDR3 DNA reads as TGTGCCAGCAGTTCCGAGCGGGAGCACAATGAGCAGTTCTTC.

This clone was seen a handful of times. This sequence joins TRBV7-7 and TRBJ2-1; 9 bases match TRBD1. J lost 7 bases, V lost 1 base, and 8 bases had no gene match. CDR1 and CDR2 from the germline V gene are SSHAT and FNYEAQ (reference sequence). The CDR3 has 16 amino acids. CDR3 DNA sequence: TGTGCCAGCAGCTTAGGTACCGGGACAGGGAGGAATGAGCAGTTCTTC. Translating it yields CASSLGTGTGRNEQFF.

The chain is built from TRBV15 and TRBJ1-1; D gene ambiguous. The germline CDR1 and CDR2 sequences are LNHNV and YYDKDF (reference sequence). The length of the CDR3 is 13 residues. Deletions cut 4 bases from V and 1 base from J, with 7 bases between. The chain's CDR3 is CATSNLRNTEAFF. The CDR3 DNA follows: TGTGCCACCAGCAACTTGCGGAACACTGAAGCTTTCTTT.

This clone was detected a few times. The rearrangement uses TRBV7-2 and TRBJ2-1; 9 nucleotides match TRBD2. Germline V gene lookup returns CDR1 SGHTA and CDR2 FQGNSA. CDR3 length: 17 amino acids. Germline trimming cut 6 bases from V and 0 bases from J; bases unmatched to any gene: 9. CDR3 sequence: CASRGTSIDLSYNEQFF. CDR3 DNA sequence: TGTGCCAGCAGAGGGACTAGCATTGATCTCTCCTACAATGAGCAGTTCTTC.

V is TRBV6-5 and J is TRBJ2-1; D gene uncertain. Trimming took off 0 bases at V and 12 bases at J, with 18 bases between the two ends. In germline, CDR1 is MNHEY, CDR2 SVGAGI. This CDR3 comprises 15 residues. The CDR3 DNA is TGTGCCAGCAGTTACTCGAATAGTCCTCGTTCGGGGCAGTTCTTC. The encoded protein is CASSYSNSPRSGQFF.

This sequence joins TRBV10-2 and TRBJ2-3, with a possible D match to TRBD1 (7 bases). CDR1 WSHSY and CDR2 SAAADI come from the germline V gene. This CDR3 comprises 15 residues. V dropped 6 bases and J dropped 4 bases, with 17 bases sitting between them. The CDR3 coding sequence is TGCGCCAGCAGCATGGGAATCAGGGGGGCAGATACGCAGTATTTT. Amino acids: CASSMGIRGADTQYF.

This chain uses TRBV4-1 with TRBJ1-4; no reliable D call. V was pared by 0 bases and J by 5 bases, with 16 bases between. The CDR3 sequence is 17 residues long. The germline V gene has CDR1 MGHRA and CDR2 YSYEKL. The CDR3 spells CASSQETWILRNEKLFF. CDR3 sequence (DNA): TGCGCCAGCAGCCAAGAGACTTGGATTCTAAGAAATGAAAAACTGTTTTTT.

The CDR3 DNA follows: TGTGCCAGCAGCTTAACTAGCGGGAGTACAGATACGCAGTATTTT. This codes for CASSLTSGSTDTQYF. This chain links TRBV7-9 with TRBJ2-3; the match to TRBD2 covers 11 bases. Germline V CDR1 and CDR2: SEHNR, FQNEAQ (reference sequence). The CDR3 loop spans 15 amino acids. V lost 2 bases, J lost 3 bases, and 1 base stayed unmatched. Full variable domain (outside the CDR3, taken from reference TRBV7-9 and TRBJ2-3): DTGVSQNPRHKITKRGQNVTFRCDPISEHNRLYWYRQTLGQGPEFLTYFQNEAQLEKSRLLSDRFSAERPKGSFSTLEIQRTEQGDSAMYLCASSLTSGSTDTQYFGPGTRLTVL.

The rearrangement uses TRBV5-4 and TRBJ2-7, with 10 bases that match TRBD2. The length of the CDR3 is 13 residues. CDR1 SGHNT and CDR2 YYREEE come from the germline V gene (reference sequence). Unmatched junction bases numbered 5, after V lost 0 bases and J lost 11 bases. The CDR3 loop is CASSLDWLAGEYF. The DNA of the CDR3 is TGTGCCAGCAGCTTGGATTGGCTAGCGGGAGAGTACTTC.

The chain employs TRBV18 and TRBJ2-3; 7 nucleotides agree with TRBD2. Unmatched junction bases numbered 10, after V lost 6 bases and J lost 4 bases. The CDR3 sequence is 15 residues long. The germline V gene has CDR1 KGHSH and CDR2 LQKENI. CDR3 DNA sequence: TGTGCCAGCTCGGGGCTAGCGGAAGGCCCAGATACGCAGTATTTT. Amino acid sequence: CASSGLAEGPDTQYF.

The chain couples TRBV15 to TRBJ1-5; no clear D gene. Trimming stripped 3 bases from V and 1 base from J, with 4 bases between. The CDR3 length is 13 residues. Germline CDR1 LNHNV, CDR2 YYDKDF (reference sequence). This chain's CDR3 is CATSSRSNQPQHF. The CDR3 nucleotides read TGTGCCACCAGCAGCAGAAGCAATCAGCCCCAGCATTTT.

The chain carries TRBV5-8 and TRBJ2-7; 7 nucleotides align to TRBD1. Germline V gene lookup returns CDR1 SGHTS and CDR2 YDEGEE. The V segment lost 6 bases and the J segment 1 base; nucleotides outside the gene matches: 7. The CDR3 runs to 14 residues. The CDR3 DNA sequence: TGTGCCAGCACGTCGGGACAGCCTTCCTACGAGCAGTACTTC. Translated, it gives CASTSGQPSYEQYF.

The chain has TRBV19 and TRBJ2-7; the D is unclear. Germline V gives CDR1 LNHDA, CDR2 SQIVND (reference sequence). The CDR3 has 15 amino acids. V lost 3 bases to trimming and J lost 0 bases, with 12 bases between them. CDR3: CASSITVDYSYEQYF. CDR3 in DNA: TGTGCCAGTAGTATCACAGTGGATTACTCCTACGAGCAGTACTTC.

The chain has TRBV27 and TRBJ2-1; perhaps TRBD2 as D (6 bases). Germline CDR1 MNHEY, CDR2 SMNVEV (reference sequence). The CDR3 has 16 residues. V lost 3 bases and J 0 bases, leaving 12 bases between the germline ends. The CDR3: CASSLEAGSSYNEQFF. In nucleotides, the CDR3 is TGTGCCAGCAGTTTGGAGGCCGGGAGCTCCTACAATGAGCAGTTCTTC.

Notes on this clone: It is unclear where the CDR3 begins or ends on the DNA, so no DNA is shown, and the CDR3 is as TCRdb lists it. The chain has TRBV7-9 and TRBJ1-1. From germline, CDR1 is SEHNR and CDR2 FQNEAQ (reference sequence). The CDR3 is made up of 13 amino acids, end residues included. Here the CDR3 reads CASSSSEVTEAFF.

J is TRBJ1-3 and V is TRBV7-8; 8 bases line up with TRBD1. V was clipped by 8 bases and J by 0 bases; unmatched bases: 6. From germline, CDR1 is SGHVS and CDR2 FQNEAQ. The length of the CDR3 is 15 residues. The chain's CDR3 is CASLTGTGSGNTIYF. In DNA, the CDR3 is TGTGCCAGCCTGACCGGGACAGGCTCTGGAAACACCATATATTTT.

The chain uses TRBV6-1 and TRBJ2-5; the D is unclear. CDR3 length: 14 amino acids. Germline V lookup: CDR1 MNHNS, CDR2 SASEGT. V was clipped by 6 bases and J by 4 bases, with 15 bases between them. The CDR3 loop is CASSPTRTVETQYF. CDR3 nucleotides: TGTGCCAGCAGCCCCACCCGAACTGTAGAGACCCAGTACTTC.

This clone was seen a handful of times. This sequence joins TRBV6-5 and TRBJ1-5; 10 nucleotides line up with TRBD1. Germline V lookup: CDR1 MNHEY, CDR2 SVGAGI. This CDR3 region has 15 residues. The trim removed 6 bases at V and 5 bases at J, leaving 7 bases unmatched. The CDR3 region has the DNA TGTGCCAGCAGCTCGGGACAGGGGCATGATCAGCCCCAGCATTTT. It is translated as CASSSGQGHDQPQHF.

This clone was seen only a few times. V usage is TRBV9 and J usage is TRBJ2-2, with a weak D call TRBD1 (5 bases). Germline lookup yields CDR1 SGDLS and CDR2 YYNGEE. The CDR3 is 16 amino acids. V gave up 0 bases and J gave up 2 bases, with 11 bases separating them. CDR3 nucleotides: TGTGCCAGCAGCGTAGGCAGGGATCTCAACACCGGGGAGCTGTTTTTT. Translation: CASSVGRDLNTGELFF.

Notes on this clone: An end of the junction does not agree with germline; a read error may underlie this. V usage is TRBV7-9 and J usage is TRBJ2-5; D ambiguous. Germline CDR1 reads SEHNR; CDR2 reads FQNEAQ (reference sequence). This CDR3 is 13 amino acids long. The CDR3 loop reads CSSSYYPQETQYF. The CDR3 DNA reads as TGTTCCAGCAGTTACTACCCCCAAGAGACCCAGTACTTC.

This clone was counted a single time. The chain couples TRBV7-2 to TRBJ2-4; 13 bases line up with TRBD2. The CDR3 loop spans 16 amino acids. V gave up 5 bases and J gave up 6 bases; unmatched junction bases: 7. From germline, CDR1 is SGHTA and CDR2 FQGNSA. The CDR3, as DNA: TGTGCCAGCAGCGCGCGACTAGCGGGAGGCGGAAACATTCAGTACTTC. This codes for CASSARLAGGGNIQYF. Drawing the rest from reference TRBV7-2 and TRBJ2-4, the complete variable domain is GAGVSQSPSNKVTEKGKDVELRCDPISGHTALYWYRQSLGQGLEFLIYFQGNSAPDKSGLPSDRFSAERTGGSVSTLTIQRTQQEDSAVYLCASSARLAGGGNIQYFGAGTRLSVL.

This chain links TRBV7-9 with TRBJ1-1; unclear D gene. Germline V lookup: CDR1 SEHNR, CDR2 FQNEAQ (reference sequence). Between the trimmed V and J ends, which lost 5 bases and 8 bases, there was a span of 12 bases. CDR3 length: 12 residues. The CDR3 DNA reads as TGTGCCAGCAGCCCACTAGGGATCGAAGCTTTCTTT. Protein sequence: CASSPLGIEAFF.

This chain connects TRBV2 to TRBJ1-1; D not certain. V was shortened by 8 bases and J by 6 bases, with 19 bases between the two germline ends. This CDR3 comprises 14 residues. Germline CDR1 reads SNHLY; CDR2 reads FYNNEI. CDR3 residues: CASAEYVDRAEAFF. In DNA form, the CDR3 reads TGTGCCAGCGCGGAATACGTGGATCGGGCTGAAGCTTTCTTT.

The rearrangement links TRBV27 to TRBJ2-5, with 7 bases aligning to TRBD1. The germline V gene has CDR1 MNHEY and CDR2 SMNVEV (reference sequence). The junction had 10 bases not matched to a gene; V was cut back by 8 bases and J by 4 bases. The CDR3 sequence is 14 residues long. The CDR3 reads CASRQQGSGETQYF. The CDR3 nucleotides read TGTGCCAGCCGCCAACAGGGGTCGGGAGAGACCCAGTACTTC.

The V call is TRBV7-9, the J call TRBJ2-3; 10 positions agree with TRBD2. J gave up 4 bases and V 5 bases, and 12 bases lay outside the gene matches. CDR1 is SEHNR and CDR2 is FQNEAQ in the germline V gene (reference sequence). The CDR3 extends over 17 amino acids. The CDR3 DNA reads TGTGCCAGCAGCCTGAGAGCTAGCGGGAGTGGGGCAGATACGCAGTATTTT. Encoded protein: CASSLRASGSGADTQYF.

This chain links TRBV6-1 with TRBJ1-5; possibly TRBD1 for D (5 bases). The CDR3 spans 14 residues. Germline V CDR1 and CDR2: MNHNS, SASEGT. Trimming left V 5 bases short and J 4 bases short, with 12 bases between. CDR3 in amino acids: CASSSIDRNQPQHF. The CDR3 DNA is TGTGCCAGCAGTAGTATAGACAGAAATCAGCCCCAGCATTTT.